Following are 28 T cell receptor beta chains from one sample sequenced in a study of cytomegalovirus exposure and HLA in healthy donors. Assay used: immunoSEQ multiplex PCR; TCRdb lists only in-frame clones, some missing. The sample records about 64,000 clones, 80% to 90% being singletons. Sequences were obtained from PBMCs. These receptors came from a woman aged 18 to 35 in good health and CMV-seronegative.

This chain uses TRBV29-1 with TRBJ2-5, with D possibly being TRBD2 (5 bases). Trimming left V 6 bases short and J 4 bases short, with 12 bases between. CDR1 is SQVTM, CDR2 ANQGSEA, per germline. This CDR3 contains 12 residues. The CDR3 loop reads CSVREGRETQYF. DNA of the CDR3: TGCAGCGTCAGAGAGGGTCGAGAGACCCAGTACTTC.

V and J are TRBV6-1 and TRBJ1-2; D remains unclear. V lost 6 bases to trimming and J lost 7 bases, with 18 bases between them. The CDR3 has 14 residues. Germline CDR1 reads MNHNS; CDR2 reads SASEGT. The CDR3 sequence: CASRKVLGGGGYTF. As DNA, the CDR3 is TGTGCCAGCAGGAAAGTGCTAGGAGGCGGTGGCTACACCTTC.

The genes are TRBV5-1 and TRBJ2-7, with 7 bases that match TRBD1. Per the germline V gene, CDR1 is SGHRS and CDR2 is YFSETQ. The length of the CDR3 is 15 residues. J gave up 2 bases and V 4 bases, and 9 bases lay outside the gene matches. The CDR3 DNA is TGCGCCAGCAGCGAACGGACAGGAAATCCCTACGAGCAGTACTTC. Translated: CASSERTGNPYEQYF.

The V and J genes are TRBV5-1 and TRBJ2-5, with D tentatively TRBD2 (6 bases). CDR1 and CDR2 from the germline V gene are SGHRS and YFSETQ. The germline V and J ends were trimmed by 1 base and 4 bases, with 14 bases remaining between them. The CDR3 spans 15 residues. CDR3 sequence: CASSLTPAGPETQYF. DNA of the CDR3: TGCGCCAGCAGCTTGACTCCAGCGGGCCCAGAGACCCAGTACTTC. Full variable domain (missing parts from reference TRBV5-1 and TRBJ2-5): KAGVTQTPRYLIKTRGQQVTLSCSPISGHRSVSWYQQTPGQGLQFLFEYFSETQRNKGNFPGRFSGRQFSNSRSEMNVSTLELGDSALYLCASSLTPAGPETQYFGPGTRLLVL.

The V gene is TRBV2, the J gene TRBJ2-2, with 13 bases fitting TRBD2. V shed 7 bases and J 8 bases; nucleotides not matched to a gene: 7. The germline V gene encodes CDR1 SNHLY and CDR2 FYNNEI. This CDR3 is built from 15 residues. The CDR3 DNA is TGTGCCAGCACCGGACTAGCGGGAGTTGGTGGGGAGCTGTTTTTT. Encoded protein: CASTGLAGVGGELFF.

The chain combines TRBV7-8 with TRBJ2-3, with TRBD1 identical over 10 bases. The CDR3 extends over 14 amino acids. V lost 6 bases, J lost 3 bases, and 3 bases stayed unmatched. Germline CDR1 SGHVS, CDR2 FQNEAQ. CDR3 nucleotide sequence: TGTGCCAGCAGTTGGGACAGGGGTACAGATACGCAGTATTTT. Its translation: CASSWDRGTDTQYF.

The sample holds one count of this clone. This chain links TRBV27 with TRBJ2-3; no clear D. Germline V gene lookup returns CDR1 MNHEY and CDR2 SMNVEV (reference sequence). V shed 1 base and J shed 4 bases, with 9 bases lying between them. This CDR3 comprises 14 residues. The CDR3 nucleotides read TGTGCCAGCAGTTTATACGGTGGAGCAGATACGCAGTATTTT. Its translation: CASSLYGGADTQYF.

The chain carries TRBV28 and TRBJ1-1, with a weak D call TRBD1 (5 bases). The CDR3 totals 13 residues. V dropped 5 bases and J dropped 6 bases, with 13 bases sitting between them. Germline V gene data show CDR1 as MDHEN and CDR2 as SYDVKM. As DNA, the CDR3 is TGTGCCAGCAGTGTAAACAGGTTATCTGAAGCTTTCTTT. This sequence encodes CASSVNRLSEAFF.

The rearrangement links TRBV5-4 to TRBJ2-3; TRBD2 matches 7 bases. V was pared by 4 bases and J by 4 bases, with 18 bases of the junction left unmatched. The germline V gene has CDR1 SGHNT and CDR2 YYREEE (reference sequence). The CDR3 has 18 amino acids. CDR3 sequence (DNA): TGTGCCAGCAGCCTGGTTACCGTAGCGGGCGGGACCCCAGATACGCAGTATTTT. It translates to CASSLVTVAGGTPDTQYF.

V is TRBV5-1 and J is TRBJ2-7, with D tentatively TRBD2 (6 bases). The CDR3 has 14 residues. Looked up from germline, CDR1 is SGHRS and CDR2 is YFSETQ. The V gene lost 1 base and the J gene lost 0 bases, with 8 bases spanning the gap. The CDR3 region has the DNA TGCGCCAGCAGCTTGCTCGGGAGCTCCTACGAGCAGTACTTC. Its translation: CASSLLGSSYEQYF.

CDR3 nucleotide sequence: TGTGCCAGCAGCAAACAGGTCATGAACACTGAAGCTTTCTTT. This encodes CASSKQVMNTEAFF. The chain joins TRBV7-2 to TRBJ1-1; D is possibly TRBD1 (5 bases). CDR1 SGHTA and CDR2 FQGNSA come from the germline V gene. The CDR3 length is 14 residues. The ends were cut back, 5 bases at V and 0 bases at J, with 10 bases in the middle.

This chain connects TRBV7-2 to TRBJ1-1; D is perhaps TRBD1 (5 bases). This CDR3 has 15 amino acids. V shed 5 bases and J shed 0 bases, with 13 bases lying between them. Germline CDR1 and CDR2: SGHTA and FQGNSA. CDR3 loop: CASSIRVGMNTEAFF. In DNA, the CDR3 is TGTGCCAGCAGCATCAGGGTGGGGATGAACACTGAAGCTTTCTTT.

CDR3 in amino acids: CASSQGVGVGGETQYF. CDR3 sequence (DNA): TGTGCCAGCAGCCAAGGGGTCGGGGTCGGAGGTGAGACCCAGTACTTC. This chain connects TRBV4-2 to TRBJ2-5; possible D gene TRBD2, 5 bases. The germline CDR1 and CDR2 sequences are LGHNA and YNFKEQ. The CDR3 has 16 residues. V was cut by 1 base and J by 5 bases, with 17 bases left in between.

V and J are TRBV19 and TRBJ1-1; 8 bases are shared with TRBD1. V was clipped by 8 bases and J by 1 base; unmatched bases: 9. The CDR3 runs 15 residues. The germline V gene has CDR1 LNHDA and CDR2 SQIVND (reference sequence). In DNA form, the CDR3 reads TGTGCCAGTTCCTTTTCCGGGACAGGGAACACTGAAGCTTTCTTT. This gives the protein CASSFSGTGNTEAFF.

As DNA, the CDR3 is TGCGCCAGCAGCTCAGTAGCGGGGGGGGGCAGTGAAGCTTTCTTT. The encoded protein is CASSSVAGGGSEAFF. The chain employs TRBV5-1 and TRBJ1-1; a weak D match, TRBD1 (6 bases). CDR1 is SGHRS, CDR2 YFSETQ, per germline. Trimming removed 3 bases at V and 7 bases at J, with 19 bases between. CDR3 size: 15 residues.

The chain is built from TRBV27 and TRBJ2-7; 11 bases line up with TRBD2. Germline trimming cut 6 bases from V and 3 bases from J; bases unmatched to any gene: 10. The CDR3 consists of 16 residues. The germline V gene encodes CDR1 MNHEY and CDR2 SMNVEV (reference sequence). The CDR3 region is CASRLRPSGGFYEQYF. The CDR3 coding sequence is TGTGCCAGCAGACTCCGCCCTAGCGGGGGGTTCTACGAGCAGTACTTC.

This clone is labeled as medium-sized. The chain is built from TRBV21-1 and TRBJ1-2. TRBV21-1 is a pseudogene locus. The CDR3 extends over 12 amino acids. The CDR3 loop reads CASSWTTYGYTF. The DNA of the CDR3 is TGTGCCAGCTCTTGGACTACCTATGGCTACACCTTC.

The table lists this clone with a count of one. The rearrangement joins TRBV28 to TRBJ1-1, with 7 bases that match TRBD1. This CDR3 region has 13 residues. CDR1 MDHEN and CDR2 SYDVKM come from the germline V gene. The J segment lost 2 bases and the V segment lost 4 bases, leaving 1 base of the junction unmatched. The CDR3 loop reads CASSWTGNTEAFF. The CDR3, as DNA: TGTGCCAGCAGTTGGACAGGAAACACTGAAGCTTTCTTT.

This clone appeared once. V usage is TRBV5-1 and J usage is TRBJ2-5; 10 positions match TRBD2. This CDR3 has 15 residues. Per germline, CDR1 SGHRS and CDR2 YFSETQ. The ends lost 3 bases at V and 3 bases at J; junction bases unmatched: 5. The CDR3: CASSSLAGVEETQYF. For the CDR3, the DNA is TGCGCCAGCAGCTCCCTAGCGGGAGTAGAAGAGACCCAGTACTTC.

V and J are TRBV30 and TRBJ1-1; D may be TRBD1 (6 bases). The length of the CDR3 is 15 residues. Trimming cost V 2 bases and J 1 base, with 14 bases left between them. Per germline, CDR1 GTSNPN and CDR2 SVGIG (reference sequence). The CDR3 DNA reads as TGTGCCTGGAGTCCCGGGGGGGGCGGGAACACTGAAGCTTTCTTT. Translating it yields CAWSPGGGGNTEAFF. Full variable domain (rest looked up from reference TRBV30 and TRBJ1-1): SQTIHQWPATLVQPVGSPLSLECTVEGTSNPNLYWYRQAAGRGLQLLFYSVGIGQISSEVPQNLSASRPQDRQFILSSKKLLLSDSGFYLCAWSPGGGGNTEAFFGQGTRLTVV.

The chain has TRBV11-2 and TRBJ2-5; TRBD2 agrees at 14 bases. This CDR3 has 16 amino acids. V was pared by 5 bases and J by 3 bases, with 5 bases of the junction left unmatched. The V gene's germline CDR1 is SGHAT and CDR2 FQNNGV. CDR3 sequence: CASSPGTSGSKETQYF. CDR3 bases: TGTGCCAGCAGCCCAGGGACTAGCGGGAGTAAAGAGACCCAGTACTTC.

CDR3 amino acids: CASSFSRLSTDTQYF. CDR3 DNA: TGTGCCAGCAGCTTTTCTAGGCTCAGCACAGATACGCAGTATTTT. This sequence joins TRBV5-6 and TRBJ2-3; D not certain. The V gene lost 2 bases and the J gene lost 0 bases, with 10 bases spanning the gap. Germline loops: CDR1 SGHDT, CDR2 YYEEEE. The CDR3 is made up of 15 amino acids.

The count of this clone is one. The chain links TRBV5-1 to TRBJ2-3, with 12 bases matching TRBD2. After removal of 2 bases from V and 4 bases from J, the junction contained 11 bases not matched to a gene. The CDR3 sequence is 18 residues long. The V gene's germline CDR1 is SGHRS and CDR2 YFSETQ. The CDR3 sequence is CASSFMLLAGGRADTQYF. In nucleotides, the CDR3 is TGCGCCAGCAGCTTTATGCTCCTAGCGGGAGGGCGAGCAGATACGCAGTATTTT.

The gene calls are TRBV7-3 and TRBJ1-3; TRBD1 matches 8 bases. V was pared by 5 bases and J by 10 bases, with 7 bases of the junction left unmatched. Germline loops: CDR1 SGHTA, CDR2 FQGTGA. The CDR3 extends over 13 amino acids. This chain's CDR3 is CASSAGQGGTIYF. The DNA of the CDR3 is TGTGCCAGCAGCGCCGGACAGGGAGGGACCATATATTTT.

The V call is TRBV15, the J call TRBJ1-1; no clear D. V lost 0 bases to trimming and J lost 3 bases, with 8 bases between them. The CDR3 is 14 amino acids. Per germline, CDR1 LNHNV and CDR2 YYDKDF (reference sequence). CDR3 in DNA: TGTGCCACCAGCAGAGAGCGGGCTCACACTGAAGCTTTCTTT. Translated, it gives CATSRERAHTEAFF.

The chain combines TRBV14 with TRBJ1-2; D unresolved. Trimming removed 6 bases from V and 6 bases from J, with 11 bases in between. The V gene's germline CDR1 is SGHDN and CDR2 FVKESK. The CDR3 has 12 amino acids. The CDR3 loop reads CASSPSGDGYTF. The CDR3 coding sequence is TGTGCCAGCAGTCCCTCCGGAGATGGCTACACCTTC.

This chain connects TRBV7-9 to TRBJ1-1, with a weak D call TRBD1 (5 bases). In germline, CDR1 is SEHNR, CDR2 FQNEAQ (reference sequence). CDR3 length: 13 residues. Deletions cut 10 bases from V and 1 base from J, with 13 bases between. For the CDR3, the DNA is TGTGCCACCGTACTCGGGGGGAACACTGAAGCTTTCTTT. Protein: CATVLGGNTEAFF.

The V call is TRBV5-4, the J call TRBJ2-2; D remains unclear. Trimming pared 4 bases from V and 0 bases from J, leaving 7 bases between. From germline, CDR1 is SGHNT and CDR2 YYREEE (reference sequence). The CDR3 covers 14 residues. CDR3 coding DNA: TGTGCCAGCAGCCCCCGGGCGAACACCGGGGAGCTGTTTTTT. Translation: CASSPRANTGELFF.